The source of this T cell receptor (beta chain) is a study of response to subunit inactivated influenza vaccine. Study conclusions and caveats: The study's authors posited that every seasonal influenza vaccination enlists few new T cells.

TCRdb independently ran MiXCR on the RT-PCR reads; one entry per CDR3 protein. Altogether around 490,000 distinct CDR3 sequences are present, 6.5% to 8% being singletons, with the ten largest covering 10% to 15%. This clonotype turned up a few times. Its antigen is as yet unknown. Germline CDR1 and CDR2: LGHDT and YNNKEL (reference sequence). Trimming stripped 1 base from V and 0 bases from J, with 16 bases between. This CDR3 comprises 19 residues. The sequencing used PBMCs from blood, collected less than 30 months after vaccination. The V and J genes are TRBV3-1 and TRBJ2-6, with a tentative D call TRBD1 (6 bases). The clonotype comes from a man aged 50 to 69 who received an inactivated influenza vaccine. The CDR3 reads CASSQVPAGESSGANVLTF. The CDR3 bases are TGTGCCAGCAGCCAAGTGCCAGCAGGGGAATCCTCTGGGGCCAACGTCCTGACTTTC.